This T cell receptor (beta chain) was sequenced during a study of Ad26.COV2.S vaccination and SARS-CoV-2 variants. Sequencing was performed with immunoSEQ multiplex PCR; in TCRdb, only in-frame clones are kept and a portion is missing. The repertoire consists of roughly 500,000 clones, with roughly 89% occurring once and the leading ten covering about 2.4%. CDR1 KGHSY and CDR2 FQNENV come from the germline V gene. The CDR3 length is 14 residues. Between the trimmed V and J ends, which lost 1 base and 8 bases, there was a span of 14 bases. The treatment was: some 20 received Ad26.COV2.S at low or high dose, single or two shots; about five received placebo; per-sample allocation not given. Repertoires come from day 63 after the first vaccine or placebo injection.

Sequencing used peripheral blood, obtained in a trial of Ad26.COV2.S vaccine versus placebo. The genes are TRBV16 and TRBJ1-1; no reliable D call. This receptor was identified in a person aged 18-65 years who received the Ad26.COV2.S COVID-19 vaccine or a placebo. Here the CDR3 DNA reads TGTGCCAGCAGCCAATGGATGGCCCCAGACGAAGCTTTCTTT. Translating it yields CASSQWMAPDEAFF.